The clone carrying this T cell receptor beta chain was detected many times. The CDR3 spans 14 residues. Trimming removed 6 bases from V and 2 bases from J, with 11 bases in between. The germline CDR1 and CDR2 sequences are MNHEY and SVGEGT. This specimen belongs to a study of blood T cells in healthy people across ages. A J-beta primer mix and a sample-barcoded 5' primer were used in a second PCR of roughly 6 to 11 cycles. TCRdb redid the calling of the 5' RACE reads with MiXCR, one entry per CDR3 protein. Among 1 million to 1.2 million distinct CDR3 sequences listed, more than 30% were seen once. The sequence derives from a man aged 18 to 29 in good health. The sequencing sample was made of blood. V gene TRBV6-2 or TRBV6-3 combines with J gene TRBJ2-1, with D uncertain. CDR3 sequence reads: CASSYGGTYNEQFF. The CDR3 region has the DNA TGTGCCAGCAGCTATGGTGGTACCTACAATGAGCAGTTCTTC.